This T cell receptor (beta chain) is drawn from a study of blood T cell repertoires in COVID-19. Study context: The samples span acute and convalescent COVID-19 from the United States, Italy and Spain. PBMCs, B-cell-depleted T cells, or T cells provided the cDNA or gDNA that made up the material.

Trimming left V 0 bases short and J 9 bases short, with 8 bases between. The CDR3 is 13 residues long. Germline assignment: CDR1 KGHSH and CDR2 LQKENI. Assignment of participants to cohorts was predicated upon participant-reported clinical history. Recovered status applied to Cohort 3 donors who had two consecutive negative PCRs. It also applied to those with clearance or with symptom resolution. This clone was detected only a few times. Clones were sequenced by immunoSEQ multiplex PCR, and TCRdb holds only the in-frame ones, with some missing. This table holds roughly 250,000 clones, around 90% found once.

This chain connects TRBV18 to TRBJ2-2; maybe TRBD1 (6 bases). The TCR originated in a woman in her 50s who had recovered from COVID-19. Input material: PBMCs or T cells enriched from blood (not recorded which). The CDR3 DNA follows: TGTGCCAGCTCACCACCGGGGGCGCGGGAGCTGTTTTTT. It yields the protein CASSPPGARELFF.